A single T cell receptor (beta chain) is shown here with its context. The antigen is undetermined. Treatment specified: approximately 11-day PBMC culture with coronavirus spike peptide pools or control peptides (ViraFEST assay). These data come from a study of vaccination and CD4 T cells after COVID-19. The study sequenced cultured CD4+ T cell DNA using the Oncomine TCR Beta short-read assay. TCRdb re-analysed the PCR reads in MiXCR, keeping a single row per CDR3 protein. The repertoire holds 15,000 to 25,000 distinct CDR3 sequences, with around 38% as singletons. The CDR3 consists of 15 residues. Trimming shortened V by 2 bases and J by 0 bases, and 10 bases separated the two germline ends. Germline V gene lookup returns CDR1 DFQATT and CDR2 SNEGSKA (reference sequence).

This sequence originates from a human donor who received a COVID-19 vaccine. The V gene is TRBV20-1, the J gene TRBJ1-4; no clear D gene. This sample comprised CD4+ T cells from blood, cultured in vitro, obtained before SARS-CoV-2 vaccination. CDR3 sequence (DNA): TGCAGTGCTAGAACGGGCCTGCCAACTAATGAAAAACTGTTTTTT. The encoded protein is CSARTGLPTNEKLFF.